This entry lists 20 T cell receptor beta chains sequenced from one sample in a study of cytomegalovirus exposure and HLA in healthy donors. Researchers ran the PCR with 60 Vbeta and 13 Jbeta primers. Libraries were prepared by immunoSEQ multiplex PCR; TCRdb keeps only in-frame clonotypes and omits some of them. This listing includes fewer than 200,000 clones. Sequenced sample: PBMCs. The source is a man in his thirties or forties in good health and CMV-seronegative.

V gene TRBV7-2 combines with J gene TRBJ2-2; no reliable D call. This CDR3 contains 14 residues. Deletions cut 3 bases from V and 1 base from J, with 6 bases between. CDR1 is SGHTA and CDR2 is FQGNSA in the germline V gene. CDR3 sequence: CASSFSGNTGELFF. The CDR3 DNA sequence: TGTGCCAGCAGCTTTTCAGGGAACACCGGGGAGCTGTTTTTT.

This chain joins TRBV5-1 and TRBJ1-2, with a tentative D call TRBD1 (6 bases). The V end was cut by 0 bases, the J end by 3 bases, with 6 bases between. Germline values: CDR1 SGHRS, CDR2 YFSETQ. The CDR3 totals 13 residues. The CDR3 DNA reads TGCGCCAGCAGCTTGGACAGGGACTATGGCTACACCTTC. Translated: CASSLDRDYGYTF.

This chain links TRBV7-6 with TRBJ2-5, with D tentatively TRBD2 (5 bases). Per germline, CDR1 SGHVS and CDR2 FNYEAQ. V lost 3 bases, J lost 1 base, and 9 bases lay in between. The CDR3 sequence is 14 residues long. The CDR3 DNA reads as TGTGCCAGCAGCTTTCAGAGCGGCCAAGAGACCCAGTACTTC. It encodes CASSFQSGQETQYF.

The chain employs TRBV4-1 and TRBJ2-5; tentatively, D is TRBD1 (6 bases). The closer fit of TRBJ2-7 to the DNA end suggests the J call may be wrong. CDR3 length: 14 residues. The germline V gene has CDR1 MGHRA and CDR2 YSYEKL. CDR3 in amino acids: CASSQGQERYEQYF. The CDR3 DNA is TGCGCCAGCAGCCAAGGACAGGAGAGGTACGAGCAGTACTTC.

The rearrangement joins TRBV5-1 to TRBJ2-7; TRBD2 matches 9 bases. After removal of 3 bases from V and 6 bases from J, the junction contained 13 bases not matched to a gene. This CDR3 has 16 residues. Germline lookup yields CDR1 SGHRS and CDR2 YFSETQ. The CDR3 spells CASSWTLWREGGEQYF. The CDR3 DNA sequence: TGCGCCAGCAGCTGGACCCTTTGGCGGGAGGGAGGCGAGCAGTACTTC.

The chain uses TRBV9 and TRBJ1-4; 7 bases map to TRBD1. The germline gives CDR1 SGDLS, CDR2 YYNGEE. The CDR3 consists of 15 residues. V gave up 0 bases and J gave up 7 bases; unmatched junction bases: 6. The CDR3 DNA reads as TGTGCCAGCAGCGTAGACGGGGACAGCCCTGAAAAACTGTTTTTT. It is translated as CASSVDGDSPEKLFF. The variable domain in full, with the rest retrieved from reference TRBV9 and TRBJ1-4, is DSGVTQTPKHLITATGQRVTLRCSPRSGDLSVYWYQQSLDQGLQFLIQYYNGEERAKGNILERFSAQQFPDLHSELNLSSLELGDSALYFCASSVDGDSPEKLFFGSGTQLSVL.

The gene calls are TRBV19 and TRBJ2-7; 7 bases are a match to TRBD1. Germline V CDR1 and CDR2: LNHDA, SQIVND (reference sequence). After removal of 4 bases from V and 3 bases from J, the junction contained 6 bases not matched to a gene. The CDR3 is made up of 14 amino acids. CDR3 in DNA: TGTGCCAGTAGTAGGCGACAGGGTTTCTACGAGCAGTACTTC. Protein sequence: CASSRRQGFYEQYF.

The rearrangement links TRBV6-5 to TRBJ2-3; D uncertain. The CDR3 extends over 14 amino acids. Germline-derived CDR1 and CDR2 are MNHEY and SVGAGI. V lost 2 bases and J 2 bases, leaving 8 bases between the germline ends. The CDR3 protein is CASSYQVPTDTQYF. CDR3 bases: TGTGCCAGCAGTTACCAGGTCCCCACAGATACGCAGTATTTT.

About this clone itself: A junction end diverges from the germline sequence, so it may reflect a read error. The rearrangement links TRBV7-9 to TRBJ2-7, with 7 bases aligning to TRBD2. The CDR3 is 14 amino acids. Germline V CDR1 and CDR2: SEHNR, FQNEAQ (reference sequence). The CDR3 DNA sequence: TGTGCCAGCAGCTTGCGGGCTAGCGGCATCGGTCGGGCGTTC. Amino acids: CASSLRASGIGRAF.

This chain links TRBV2 with TRBJ1-5; 12 bases are shared with TRBD1. From germline, CDR1 is SNHLY and CDR2 FYNNEI. There are 15 residues in the CDR3. V shed 5 bases, J shed 5 bases, and the junction held 4 bases outside the gene matches. The CDR3 DNA reads TGTGCCAGCAGTACCGGGACAGGGGGCCATCAGCCCCAGCATTTT. This codes for CASSTGTGGHQPQHF.

DNA for the CDR3: TGCGCCAGCAGCCTAACCGGGACAGGTCAAGAGACCCAGTACTTC. It specifies CASSLTGTGQETQYF. V is TRBV5-1 and J is TRBJ2-5, with TRBD1 matching over 8 bases. Germline CDR1 is SGHRS and CDR2 is YFSETQ. V was pared by 4 bases and J by 2 bases, with 7 bases of the junction left unmatched. CDR3 size: 15 residues.

This sequence joins TRBV11-3 and TRBJ2-5; 8 nucleotides agree with TRBD1. The ends lost 5 bases at V and 2 bases at J; junction bases unmatched: 4. The CDR3 is made up of 14 amino acids. Germline values: CDR1 SGHNT, CDR2 YENEEA. The CDR3 spells CASSIRQGQETQYF. CDR3 DNA sequence: TGTGCCAGCAGCATTAGACAGGGGCAAGAGACCCAGTACTTC.

This rearrangement joins TRBV4-1 to TRBJ1-5; D is unresolved. The germline gives CDR1 MGHRA, CDR2 YSYEKL. V dropped 8 bases and J dropped 1 base, with 15 bases sitting between them. CDR3 size: 15 residues. CDR3 nucleotides: TGCGCCAGCGCCTTGCGGGATTTGAGCAATCAGCCCCAGCATTTT. This sequence encodes CASALRDLSNQPQHF.

CDR3 loop: CASSTDREISGYTF. For the CDR3, the DNA is TGTGCCAGCAGCACGGACAGGGAAATTAGCGGCTACACCTTC. V gene TRBV9 combines with J gene TRBJ1-2; 8 nucleotides agree with TRBD1. The CDR3 has 14 residues. The J segment lost 8 bases and the V segment lost 4 bases, leaving 10 bases of the junction unmatched. CDR1 and CDR2 from the germline V gene are SGDLS and YYNGEE.

The chain carries TRBV5-1 and TRBJ2-2; TRBD1 matches 7 bases. The CDR3 runs 14 residues. The junction had 2 bases not matched to a gene; V was cut back by 4 bases and J by 2 bases. The V gene's germline CDR1 is SGHRS and CDR2 YFSETQ. The CDR3 nucleotides read TGCGCCAGCAGCCGGGACAGTAACACCGGGGAGCTGTTTTTT. The encoded protein is CASSRDSNTGELFF.

CDR3 loop: CAWLPGLAPGGQFF. The DNA for the CDR3 is TGTGCCTGGCTCCCGGGACTAGCGCCCGGGGGGCAGTTCTTC. The gene calls are TRBV30 and TRBJ2-1; 10 bases match TRBD2. Unmatched junction bases numbered 13, after V lost 5 bases and J lost 12 bases. Germline CDR1 reads GTSNPN; CDR2 reads SVGIG (reference sequence). CDR3 length equals 14 residues.

This chain uses TRBV19 with TRBJ1-5, with D maybe TRBD1 (6 bases). In germline, CDR1 is LNHDA, CDR2 SQIVND (reference sequence). This CDR3 region has 14 residues. Trimming removed 3 bases from V and 2 bases from J, with 8 bases in between. The CDR3 DNA is TGTGCCAGTAGTATTTCAGGGGGCAATCAGCCCCAGCATTTT. Translated: CASSISGGNQPQHF.

The chain uses TRBV10-1 and TRBJ1-6; 9 nucleotides agree with TRBD1. Germline V gives CDR1 WNHNN, CDR2 SYGVQD (reference sequence). The CDR3 extends over 14 amino acids. After removal of 3 bases from V and 7 bases from J, the junction contained 1 base not matched to a gene. The CDR3 reads CASSDGQGNSPLHF. The DNA of the CDR3 is TGCGCCAGCAGTGACGGACAGGGGAATTCACCCCTCCACTTT.

This chain links TRBV4-3 with TRBJ1-1; D might be TRBD1 (5 bases). Germline lookup yields CDR1 LGHNA and CDR2 YSLEER. The CDR3 covers 17 residues. The V end was cut by 0 bases, the J end by 1 base, with 15 bases between. The CDR3 here is CASSQDSTYRTNTEAFF. The CDR3 coding sequence is TGCGCCAGCAGCCAAGACTCAACATACAGGACGAACACTGAAGCTTTCTTT.

The chain couples TRBV30 to TRBJ1-5, with D possibly being TRBD1 (5 bases). Trimming took 2 bases from V and 1 from J, leaving 6 bases between them. Germline lookup yields CDR1 GTSNPN and CDR2 SVGIG (reference sequence). This CDR3 has 13 amino acids. The CDR3: CAWSRGSNQPQHF. CDR3 in DNA: TGTGCCTGGAGTAGGGGAAGCAATCAGCCCCAGCATTTT.